A single sample is the source of the 32 T cell receptor beta chains below, sequenced in a study of shared clonotypes between healthy human individuals (TCRdb year 2020). Receptor amplification or capture employed the immunoSEQ multiplex PCR assay. The table was pulled from immuneACCESS by TCRdb, which kept in-frame rearrangements only. Such tables lose some clones; where checked, under half of the loss comes from unresolved V genes, and the rest has no known cause. The sample contains about 2.5 million clones, 80% to 95% of them found a single time. The ten largest clones represent 0.37% of the sample. Sequenced: naive CD4+ T cells from PBMCs. In light of the paper, this sample's cell subset or site label describes: CD45RA+ positively selected. The receptors were sampled from a man younger than 35 in good health. Some clones in this sample may be carry-over from other donors' samples.

The chain joins TRBV29-1 to TRBJ2-6; no definite D call. V was trimmed by 4 bases and J by 2 bases, leaving 15 bases between them. This CDR3 contains 16 residues. CDR1 is SQVTM and CDR2 is ANQGSEA in the germline V gene. Written as DNA, the CDR3 is TGCAGCGTTGTAGTTGGGGTATCTCCTGGGGCCAACGTCCTGACTTTC. Encoded protein: CSVVVGVSPGANVLTF.

The V gene is TRBV9, the J gene TRBJ2-7; 12 nucleotides match TRBD2. Trimming at V came to 0 bases and at J to 7 bases, leaving 8 bases not matched to a gene. The CDR3 is 16 residues long. Germline CDR1 reads SGDLS; CDR2 reads YYNGEE. The CDR3 sequence is CASSVEPSGREGEQYF. In DNA form, the CDR3 reads TGTGCCAGCAGCGTAGAGCCTAGCGGGAGGGAGGGAGAGCAGTACTTC. Full variable domain (missing parts from reference TRBV9 and TRBJ2-7): DSGVTQTPKHLITATGQRVTLRCSPRSGDLSVYWYQQSLDQGLQFLIQYYNGEERAKGNILERFSAQQFPDLHSELNLSSLELGDSALYFCASSVEPSGREGEQYFGPGTRLTVT.

The chain uses TRBV28 and TRBJ2-1; no clear D gene. Germline V gives CDR1 MDHEN, CDR2 SYDVKM. V was shortened by 10 bases and J by 6 bases, with 10 bases between the two germline ends. The CDR3 totals 11 residues. The CDR3 here is CATLGVNEQFF. CDR3 bases: TGTGCCACCCTTGGGGTCAATGAGCAGTTCTTC.

The chain links TRBV7-2 to TRBJ2-7, with 13 bases that match TRBD2. The V gene end was trimmed by 5 bases and the J gene end by 2 bases; junction bases not matched to a gene: 3. Germline CDR1 SGHTA, CDR2 FQGNSA. This CDR3 spans 15 amino acids. The CDR3 here is CASSQTSGRAYEQYF. CDR3 nucleotides: TGTGCCAGCAGCCAAACTAGCGGGAGGGCCTACGAGCAGTACTTC.

This sequence joins TRBV2 and TRBJ2-6; 9 positions match TRBD1. CDR1 and CDR2 (germline): SNHLY, FYNNEI. This CDR3 is 20 amino acids long. The V segment lost 7 bases and the J segment 0 bases; nucleotides outside the gene matches: 16. As DNA, the CDR3 is TGTGCCAGCAATAGGATGGGACAGGGAGGCTTAAGCTCTGGGGCCAACGTCCTGACTTTC. Translation gives CASNRMGQGGLSSGANVLTF.

Remarks on this clone: Within the sample, other DNA sequences also encode this same CDR3. This chain connects TRBV18 to TRBJ1-5; 8 bases are a match to TRBD1. V lost 6 bases, J lost 7 bases, and 8 bases stayed unmatched. The CDR3 loop spans 14 amino acids. Germline CDR1 and CDR2: KGHSH and LQKENI. CDR3 bases: TGTGCCAGCTCCCCCCAGACAGGGGACCAGCCCCAGCATTTT. It specifies CASSPQTGDQPQHF.

A word on this clone: The identical CDR3 is also encoded by other nucleotide sequences in the sample. The V and J genes are TRBV28 and TRBJ2-5; no definite D call. The CDR3 runs 11 residues. The V and J ends lost 7 bases and 1 base respectively, with 4 bases between them. Germline CDR1 and CDR2: MDHEN and SYDVKM. CDR3 in DNA: TGTGCCAGCACCATCCAAGAGACCCAGTACTTC. Amino acids: CASTIQETQYF.

In regard to this clone: At one end the junction does not follow the germline gene, possibly because of a read error. Other nucleotide sequences in the sample specify the same CDR3. The chain uses TRBV29-1 and TRBJ2-1; the match to TRBD1 covers 8 bases. The CDR3 runs to 11 residues. Germline loops: CDR1 SQVTM, CDR2 ANQGSEA. CDR3 in amino acids: CSVDRGNEQFF. The CDR3 DNA sequence: TGCAGTGTTGACAGGGGCAATGAGCAGTTCTTC.

The genes are TRBV5-1 and TRBJ2-3; 8 nucleotides line up with TRBD1. The V gene end was trimmed by 2 bases and the J gene end by 6 bases; junction bases not matched to a gene: 11. This CDR3 contains 16 residues. Germline V gene sequence: CDR1 SGHRS, CDR2 YFSETQ. CDR3 residues: CASSFGQGETSDTQYF. For the CDR3, the DNA is TGCGCCAGCAGCTTTGGACAGGGAGAAACATCCGATACGCAGTATTTT.

This clone showed up just a few times. One junction end does not reproduce the germline sequence, and a read error may be involved. The CDR3 here is CAIGETGVAF. CDR3 sequence (DNA): TGTGCCATCGGTGAAACAGGAGTCGCCTTC. The rearrangement joins TRBV10-3 to TRBJ1-2; tentative D call: TRBD1 (5 bases). This CDR3 spans 10 amino acids. Germline V gives CDR1 ENHRY, CDR2 SYGVKD.

This sequence joins TRBV10-3 and TRBJ1-2; D gene uncertain. Per the germline V gene, CDR1 is ENHRY and CDR2 is SYGVKD. Trimming stripped 4 bases from V and 8 bases from J, with 11 bases between. The CDR3 has 12 residues. Written as DNA, the CDR3 is TGTGCCATCAGTGCGCGGGATATCGGCTACACCTTC. As protein: CAISARDIGYTF.

This clone was detected a few times. CDR3 residues: CASSKDREKDYGYTF. CDR3 in DNA: TGTGCCAGCAGCAAAGACAGGGAAAAGGACTATGGCTACACCTTC. The V and J genes are TRBV21-1 and TRBJ1-2; the DNA was not used to check the table's D call, TRBD1. TRBV21-1 is a pseudogene segment. This CDR3 has 15 amino acids.

This clone appeared once. The CDR3 reads CASTTNGAGNPGELFF. CDR3 DNA sequence: TGTGCCAGCACTACAAACGGGGCAGGGAATCCCGGGGAGCTGTTTTTT. The rearrangement uses TRBV28 and TRBJ2-2; D possibly uses TRBD1 or TRBD2 (5 bases each). Looked up from germline, CDR1 is MDHEN and CDR2 is SYDVKM. The CDR3 is 16 amino acids. With 7 bases removed from V and 6 bases from J, the gap between germline ends came to 21 bases.

Of note for this clone: At the DNA level, this CDR3 is encoded by other sequences in the same sample as well. J is TRBJ2-3 and V is TRBV7-3; TRBD2 matches 9 bases. CDR3 length: 16 residues. Germline V gene data show CDR1 as SGHTA and CDR2 as FQGTGA. Losses at the gene ends were 5 bases for V and 0 bases for J; bases not matched to a gene: 6. The CDR3 protein is CASSRGLAPSTDTQYF. Written as DNA, the CDR3 is TGTGCCAGCAGCCGAGGACTAGCGCCGAGCACAGATACGCAGTATTTT.

V usage is TRBV29-1 and J usage is TRBJ2-3; 9 bases map to TRBD1. J was trimmed by 4 bases and V by 7 bases; bases with no gene match: 6. The germline V gene encodes CDR1 SQVTM and CDR2 ANQGSEA. CDR3 size: 13 residues. The CDR3 protein is CSAGQGLADTQYF. For the CDR3, the DNA is TGCAGCGCGGGACAGGGTCTCGCAGATACGCAGTATTTT.

Note on this clone: Relative to the germline gene, one junction end is altered; a read error may explain this. J is TRBJ2-7 and V is TRBV28, with D unclear. The germline V gene has CDR1 MDHEN and CDR2 SYDVKM. The CDR3 runs to 15 residues. The chain's CDR3 is CASISRLSSSDEQYF. Written as DNA, the CDR3 is TGTGCCAGCATTTCGCGTCTGTCCTCCTCCGACGAGCAGTACTTC.

The rearrangement links TRBV2 to TRBJ1-5; a possible D gene is TRBD1 (6 bases). This CDR3 comprises 14 residues. The germline V gene encodes CDR1 SNHLY and CDR2 FYNNEI. The germline V and J ends were trimmed by 7 bases and 2 bases, with 12 bases remaining between them. The chain's CDR3 is CASMGARGNQPQHF. The CDR3 DNA reads TGTGCCAGCATGGGGGCAAGGGGCAATCAGCCCCAGCATTTT. The full variable domain, completed using reference TRBV2 and TRBJ1-5, is EPEVTQTPSHQVTQMGQEVILRCVPISNHLYFYWYRQILGQKVEFLVSFYNNEISEKSEIFDDQFSVERPDGSNFTLKIRSTKLEDSAMYFCASMGARGNQPQHFGDGTRLSIL.

This chain uses TRBV7-3 with TRBJ2-1; 10 nucleotides line up with TRBD2. Germline V gene data show CDR1 as SGHTA and CDR2 as FQGTGA. J lost 3 bases, V lost 4 bases, and 6 bases had no gene match. The CDR3 contains 16 residues. The CDR3 sequence: CASSSLAGAVYNEQFF. The CDR3 bases are TGTGCCAGCAGCTCCCTAGCGGGAGCGGTCTACAATGAGCAGTTCTTC. The full variable domain, completed using reference TRBV7-3 and TRBJ2-1, is GAGVSQTPSNKVTEKGKYVELRCDPISGHTALYWYRQSLGQGPEFLIYFQGTGAADDSGLPNDRFFAVRPEGSVSTLKIQRTERGDSAVYLCASSSLAGAVYNEQFFGPGTRLTVL.

CDR3 DNA sequence: TGTGCCTGGAGTCACGGACTAGTCGGCGAGCAGTACTTC. This encodes CAWSHGLVGEQYF. The V gene is TRBV30, the J gene TRBJ2-7; 7 positions agree with TRBD2. V shed 2 bases, J shed 6 bases, and the junction held 7 bases outside the gene matches. Per germline, CDR1 GTSNPN and CDR2 SVGIG (reference sequence). CDR3 length equals 13 residues.

This chain uses TRBV5-5 with TRBJ2-5; D may be TRBD1 or TRBD2 (5 bases each). The V gene's germline CDR1 is SGHKS and CDR2 YYEKEE (reference sequence). This CDR3 has 13 residues. The ends were cut back, 4 bases at V and 2 bases at J, with 9 bases in the middle. CDR3 in amino acids: CASSVGTQETQYF. The DNA of the CDR3 is TGTGCCAGCAGCGTCGGGACGCAAGAGACCCAGTACTTC.

A note on this clone: The same CDR3 also results from other DNA sequences found in this sample. This chain joins TRBV5-1 and TRBJ2-1, with TRBD2 identical over 10 bases. Germline-derived CDR1 and CDR2 are SGHRS and YFSETQ. This CDR3 comprises 15 residues. Unmatched junction bases numbered 2, after V lost 1 base and J lost 4 bases. This chain's CDR3 is CASSLTSGAYNEQFF. CDR3 DNA: TGCGCCAGCAGCTTGACTAGCGGGGCTTACAATGAGCAGTTCTTC.

This clone appeared a few times. The sample holds other DNA sequences that translate to the same CDR3. The chain is built from TRBV18 and TRBJ1-1, with unresolved D. Germline V lookup: CDR1 KGHSH, CDR2 LQKENI. The V end was cut by 6 bases, the J end by 2 bases, with 13 bases between. The CDR3 runs 14 residues. The CDR3 spells CASSLGQTNTEAFF. CDR3 nucleotides: TGTGCCAGCTCGCTAGGCCAGACCAACACTGAAGCTTTCTTT. The variable domain in full, completed from reference TRBV18 and TRBJ1-1, reads NAGVMQNPRHLVRRRGQEARLRCSPMKGHSHVYWYRQLPEEGLKFMVYLQKENIIDESGMPKERFSAEFPKEGPSILRIQQVVRGDSAAYFCASSLGQTNTEAFFGQGTRLTVV.

This chain joins TRBV11-2 and TRBJ2-7; D uncertain. Germline CDR1 reads SGHAT; CDR2 reads FQNNGV. The CDR3 is 13 amino acids. V shed 0 bases and J shed 8 bases, with 11 bases lying between them. The CDR3 DNA follows: TGTGCCAGCAGCTTAGATCTCTTAGGTCAGCAGTACTTC. This codes for CASSLDLLGQQYF.

The J gene is TRBJ1-2, the V gene TRBV30; tentatively, D is TRBD1 (6 bases). CDR1 is GTSNPN and CDR2 is SVGIG in the germline V gene (reference sequence). The V gene lost 6 bases and the J gene lost 5 bases, with 16 bases spanning the gap. This CDR3 region has 13 residues. The CDR3, as DNA: TGTGCCTGCGGTGGGGGGGCAGGGTATGGCTACACCTTC. Translation: CACGGGAGYGYTF.

CDR3 sequence (DNA): TGTGCCAGCAGTCAAACCGGGACCCGAATCGCCAAAAACATTCAGTACTTC. Translated: CASSQTGTRIAKNIQYF. The chain links TRBV28 to TRBJ2-4, with D possibly being TRBD1 or TRBD2 (5 bases each). This CDR3 comprises 17 residues. Per the germline V gene, CDR1 is MDHEN and CDR2 is SYDVKM. V was clipped by 5 bases and J by 1 base, with 18 bases between them.

To note about this clone: Distinct nucleotide sequences in the sample also encode this CDR3. This chain links TRBV5-1 with TRBJ1-3; the D is unclear. Looked up from germline, CDR1 is SGHRS and CDR2 is YFSETQ. The CDR3 loop spans 14 amino acids. V was clipped by 0 bases and J by 1 base, with 5 bases between them. CDR3 region: CASSLAGSGNTIYF. The CDR3 DNA reads TGCGCCAGCAGCTTGGCCGGATCTGGAAACACCATATATTTT.

V and J are TRBV9 and TRBJ1-3; D is perhaps TRBD1 (5 bases). V dropped 3 bases and J dropped 2 bases, with 12 bases sitting between them. CDR3 length: 15 residues. The germline V gene has CDR1 SGDLS and CDR2 YYNGEE. CDR3 DNA: TGTGCCAGCAGCGGGGGCCAGGCCCCTGGAAACACCATATATTTT. Protein sequence: CASSGGQAPGNTIYF. The full variable domain, completed using reference TRBV9 and TRBJ1-3, is DSGVTQTPKHLITATGQRVTLRCSPRSGDLSVYWYQQSLDQGLQFLIQYYNGEERAKGNILERFSAQQFPDLHSELNLSSLELGDSALYFCASSGGQAPGNTIYFGEGSWLTVV.

Only a few counts were recorded for this clone. This CDR3 is also generated by other DNA sequences in the sample. This rearrangement joins TRBV18 to TRBJ1-1; D may be TRBD1 (5 bases). CDR3 size: 13 residues. Germline V gene data show CDR1 as KGHSH and CDR2 as LQKENI. V was trimmed by 2 bases and J by 1 base, leaving 5 bases between them. The CDR3 region is CASSPGANTEAFF. The CDR3 DNA reads as TGTGCCAGCTCACCAGGGGCGAACACTGAAGCTTTCTTT.

The chain has TRBV11-2 and TRBJ2-3; D is uncertain. The ends were cut back, 2 bases at V and 10 bases at J, with 7 bases in the middle. The germline V gene has CDR1 SGHAT and CDR2 FQNNGV. The CDR3 extends over 11 amino acids. In nucleotides, the CDR3 is TGTGCCAGCAGCTTACTCCTGGCGCAGTATTTT. Amino acids: CASSLLLAQYF.

A word on this clone: The same CDR3 arises from other DNA sequences in this sample as well. The chain recombines TRBV28 with TRBJ2-5; D is uncertain. This CDR3 is 12 amino acids long. V was clipped by 5 bases and J by 5 bases, with 9 bases between them. Germline CDR1 and CDR2: MDHEN and SYDVKM. The CDR3 region has the DNA TGTGCCAGCAGTCCCCCGCAGGAGACCCAGTACTTC. This gives the protein CASSPPQETQYF. Filled out from reference TRBV28 and TRBJ2-5, the complete variable domain reads DVKVTQSSRYLVKRTGEKVFLECVQDMDHENMFWYRQDPGLGLRLIYFSYDVKMKEKGDIPEGYSVSREKKERFSLILESASTNQTSMYLCASSPPQETQYFGPGTRLLVL.

The rearrangement uses TRBV11-2 and TRBJ2-2; 9 nucleotides line up with TRBD1. The germline gives CDR1 SGHAT, CDR2 FQNNGV. This CDR3 has 16 amino acids. V shed 6 bases and J 5 bases; nucleotides not matched to a gene: 10. CDR3 DNA: TGTGCCAGCAGTCTTAGGTCGGACAGGGGTACCGGGGAGCTGTTTTTT. It is translated as CASSLRSDRGTGELFF.

The rearrangement joins TRBV5-1 to TRBJ2-2; TRBD1 agrees at 10 bases. Germline CDR1 and CDR2: SGHRS and YFSETQ. The CDR3 runs 16 residues. V trimming: 3 bases; J trimming: 5 bases; junction bases outside the gene matches: 7. CDR3: CASSSPDRGETGELFF. In DNA form, the CDR3 reads TGCGCCAGCAGCTCACCGGACAGGGGGGAGACCGGGGAGCTGTTTTTT.